Below are 6 T cell receptor beta chains sequenced from a single sample in a study of cytomegalovirus exposure and HLA in healthy donors. Libraries were prepared by immunoSEQ multiplex PCR; TCRdb keeps only in-frame clonotypes and omits some of them. The table includes roughly 130,000 clones, 88% detected once. Sequenced: PBMCs. Receptors originate from a man aged 30 to 39 in good health and CMV-seronegative.

The rearrangement joins TRBV9 to TRBJ2-5, with TRBD1 matching over 7 bases. Trimming removed 2 bases from V and 0 bases from J; junction bases left unmatched: 4. CDR3 size: 15 residues. Looked up from germline, CDR1 is SGDLS and CDR2 is YYNGEE. The CDR3 sequence: CASSVGQSYQETQYF. DNA of the CDR3: TGTGCCAGCAGCGTGGGACAGTCGTACCAAGAGACCCAGTACTTC.

This chain connects TRBV10-3 to TRBJ2-7, with D possibly TRBD2 on 6 matching bases. V was cut by 0 bases and J by 6 bases, with 18 bases left in between. Germline values: CDR1 ENHRY, CDR2 SYGVKD. This CDR3 comprises 16 residues. The CDR3 sequence is CAISESKAPRAGEQYF. In nucleotides, the CDR3 is TGTGCCATCAGTGAGTCTAAGGCCCCCCGAGCGGGCGAGCAGTACTTC.

V is TRBV29-1 and J is TRBJ1-2; D is perhaps TRBD1 (6 bases). The germline V gene encodes CDR1 SQVTM and CDR2 ANQGSEA. With 3 bases removed from V and 4 bases from J, the gap between germline ends came to 18 bases. The CDR3 runs to 15 residues. In nucleotides, the CDR3 is TGCAGCGTTGACTTAGGGGGGGTCTCTATCTATGGCTACACCTTC. Translated: CSVDLGGVSIYGYTF. Together with reference TRBV29-1 and TRBJ1-2, the CDR3 gives the full variable domain: SAVISQKPSRDICQRGTSLTIQCQVDSQVTMMFWYRQQPGQSLTLIATANQGSEATYESGFVIDKFPISRPNLTFSTLTVSNMSPEDSSIYLCSVDLGGVSIYGYTFGSGTRLTVV.

V usage is TRBV30 and J usage is TRBJ2-7; a weak D match, TRBD2 (5 bases). CDR3 size: 14 residues. The germline gives CDR1 GTSNPN, CDR2 SVGIG (reference sequence). Trimming removed 1 base from V and 6 bases from J, with 16 bases in between. The CDR3 coding sequence is TGTGCCTGGAGTGGCCGGACTGGAGTGATCGAGCAGTACTTC. Translated, it gives CAWSGRTGVIEQYF.

The V call is TRBV5-1, the J call TRBJ2-7, with TRBD1 matching 9 bases. This CDR3 has 12 amino acids. The J segment lost 7 bases and the V segment lost 7 bases, leaving 6 bases of the junction unmatched. In germline, CDR1 is SGHRS, CDR2 YFSETQ. The CDR3 region is CASYGQGREQYF. CDR3 DNA sequence: TGCGCCAGCTACGGACAGGGGCGGGAGCAGTACTTC.

This chain links TRBV11-2 with TRBJ2-3; D is unclear. CDR3 length: 12 residues. Germline assignment: CDR1 SGHAT and CDR2 FQNNGV. V lost 5 bases to trimming and J lost 3 bases, with 6 bases between them. CDR3 sequence (DNA): TGTGCCAGCAGCCTGAGTACAGATACGCAGTATTTT. As protein: CASSLSTDTQYF.